Following are 5 T cell receptor beta chains from one sample sequenced in a study of T cell responses to AZD1222 COVID-19 vaccine. Sequencing was performed with immunoSEQ multiplex PCR; in TCRdb, only in-frame clones are kept and a portion is missing. Seen here are 60,000 to 85,000 clones, 60% to 85% observed once, and the top ten hold approximately 27%. The source material was peripheral blood, sampled 28 days after the second dose of the MenACWY control vaccine. These receptors all come from an adult who received the MenACWY meningococcal vaccine as a control.

The genes are TRBV6-2 or TRBV6-3 and TRBJ2-2; 8 bases align to TRBD2. This CDR3 comprises 17 residues. The trim removed 5 bases at V and 1 base at J, leaving 9 bases unmatched. Germline assignment: CDR1 MNHEY and CDR2 SVGEGT. As DNA, the CDR3 is TGTGCCAGCAGTCCAATAAGACTAGCGAGGAACACCGGGGAGCTGTTTTTT. It codes for CASSPIRLARNTGELFF.

This clone appeared a single time. The chain couples TRBV7-2 to TRBJ2-1; D unresolved. The CDR3 runs to 13 residues. Trimming took 3 bases from V and 7 from J, leaving 10 bases between them. Germline CDR1 is SGHTA and CDR2 is FQGNSA. The CDR3 nucleotides read TGTGCCAGCAGCTTTTATCTAGGGAATGAGCAGTTCTTC. This codes for CASSFYLGNEQFF.

This clone has a single count. The V gene is TRBV21-1, the J gene TRBJ1-1; TRBD1 is taken as the D call from the table, unchecked against the DNA. TRBV21-1 corresponds to a pseudogene. CDR3 length equals 15 residues. CDR3 residues: CASRKGDSRNTEAFF. CDR3 coding DNA: TGTGCCAGCAGAAAAGGGGACAGCAGGAACACTGAAGCTTTCTTT.

This chain joins TRBV6-1 and TRBJ2-1, with D perhaps being TRBD1 or TRBD2 (5 bases each). Germline V gene lookup returns CDR1 MNHNS and CDR2 SASEGT. The CDR3 has 17 residues. The germline V and J ends were trimmed by 0 bases and 5 bases, with 17 bases remaining between them. CDR3 sequence reads: CASSEALGTVGNNEQFF. In DNA, the CDR3 is TGTGCCAGCAGTGAAGCGCTTGGGACGGTTGGTAACAATGAGCAGTTCTTC.

This chain links TRBV5-1 with TRBJ2-1; 8 bases are shared with TRBD1. The CDR3 extends over 13 amino acids. With 4 bases clipped from V and 6 bases from J, the junction kept 3 bases outside the gene matches. Germline CDR1 and CDR2: SGHRS and YFSETQ. The CDR3 DNA sequence: TGCGCCAGCAGCACGGGACAGGTCAATGAGCAGTTCTTC. Translated, it gives CASSTGQVNEQFF. Looking up the rest from reference TRBV5-1 and TRBJ2-1 gives the full variable domain: KAGVTQTPRYLIKTRGQQVTLSCSPISGHRSVSWYQQTPGQGLQFLFEYFSETQRNKGNFPGRFSGRQFSNSRSEMNVSTLELGDSALYLCASSTGQVNEQFFGPGTRLTVL.